A selection of T cell receptor beta chains follows, all from one sample in a study of blood T cell repertoires in COVID-19. Here immunoSEQ multiplex PCR was the method, and the copy in TCRdb shows in-frame clones only, minus some. Among 200,000 to 250,000 clones listed, under 90% were seen once. The specimen was PBMCs or T cells enriched from blood (not recorded which). The source of these receptors is a woman between 50 and 59 years old who had been exposed to COVID-19. Each CDR3 is given with its conserved first and last residue. The D gene is left open where the match is weak. Clone size, where shown, is once, few, many, or a class for clones that have expanded.

>-|-|TRBV18|TRBJ1-5
TGTGCCAGCTCACCACGACACCTAATACATCATCAGCCCCAGCATTTT
CASSPRHLIHHQPQHF
>TRBD1|-|TRBV9|TRBJ1-1
TGTGCCAGCAGCGTATCCCCTGGACAGGGCAACACTGAAGCTTTCTTT
CASSVSPGQGNTEAFF
>TRBD1|-|TRBV5-1|TRBJ1-3
TGCGCCAGCAGTCGGGACAGCCCCGAAGGAGGATTCTCTGGAAACACCATATATTTT
CASSRDSPEGGFSGNTIYF
>-|once|TRBV10-3|TRBJ1-1
TGTGCCATCAGTGAGTGGGGGCGGACTGAAGCTTTCTTT
CAISEWGRTEAFF
>TRBD1|few|TRBV7-9|TRBJ1-2
TGTGCCAGCAGCTGGACCGGGACAGGGGGCTTAGGCTACACCTTC
CASSWTGTGGLGYTF
>-|-|TRBV5-4|TRBJ2-2
TGTGCCAGCAGCCCTGGACTGACACCAACTTCGAACACCGGGGAGCTGTTTTTT
CASSPGLTPTSNTGELFF
>TRBD1|-|TRBV15|TRBJ1-2
TGTGCCACCAGCGTCGACAGGGGTAACTATGGCTACACCTTC
CATSVDRGNYGYTF
>-|-|TRBV14|TRBJ2-2
TGTGCCAGCAGCCAACGTGGCCTCCGAATTAACACCGGGGAGCTGTTTTTT
CASSQRGLRINTGELFF
>-|-|TRBV2|TRBJ2-1
TGTGCCAGCAGTGGGAGGGGTCCCTCCAATGAGCAGTTCTTC
CASSGRGPSNEQFF
>TRBD2|few|TRBV7-2|TRBJ2-1
TGTGCCAGCAGCTTGTCGGGGGGGGGAGCGAATGAGCAGTTCTTC
CASSLSGGGANEQFF
>-|-|TRBV4-2|TRBJ1-1
TGTGCCAGCAGCCCGACACCCGGGGACACTGAAGCTTTCTTT
CASSPTPGDTEAFF
>TRBD2|few|TRBV2|TRBJ2-2
TGTGCCAGCAGCTCGACTAGCGTCACCGGGGAGCTGTTTTTT
CASSSTSVTGELFF
>-|-|TRBV19|TRBJ1-2
TGTGCCAGTAGTATAGACCCAGAGGGCCTTTATGGCTACACCTTC
CASSIDPEGLYGYTF
>TRBD1|-|TRBV7-2|TRBJ2-7
TGTGCCAGCAGCCCAGTAGGGACAGGGGCCTACGAGCAGTACTTC
CASSPVGTGAYEQYF
>TRBD2|-|TRBV27|TRBJ2-4
TGTGCCAGCAGTTTATCGCGCGGGGGGGCGACCAAAAACATTCAGTACTTC
CASSLSRGGATKNIQYF
>TRBD1|-|TRBV6-1|TRBJ1-2
TGTGCCAGCAGTGAAGCTAATGGACAGGGGATCCCCTACACCTTC
CASSEANGQGIPYTF
>-|-|TRBV19|TRBJ1-1
TGTGCCAGTAAGATAGGCAGGGCCTCTGAAGCTTTCTTT
CASKIGRASEAFF
>TRBD2|-|TRBV5-6|TRBJ2-7
TGTGCCAGCAGCTCTCCGGGGGGGCTCCAGACGTCCTACGAGCAGTACTTC
CASSSPGGLQTSYEQYF
>-|once|TRBV7-2|TRBJ2-5
TGTGCCAGCAGCGAGCGAGAGACCCAGTACTTC
CASSERETQYF
>TRBD1|-|TRBV5-1|TRBJ2-5
TGCGCCAGCAGCCAAAATCAAAACAGGGGAGAGACCCAGTACTTC
CASSQNQNRGETQYF
>-|-|TRBV3-1/TRBV3-2|TRBJ1-6
TGTGCCAGCAGCTCACAGGAACGCGCATCACCCCTCCACTTT
CASSSQERASPLHF
>TRBD1|-|TRBV4-3|TRBJ2-7
TGCGCCAGCAGCCAAGATTACGGGACAGGGAGTTACGAGCAGTACTTC
CASSQDYGTGSYEQYF
>-|-|TRBV12-5|TRBJ1-2
TGTGCTAGTGGCTCCTCGAGTCTGCCGGACTATGGCTACACCTTC
CASGSSSLPDYGYTF
>-|few|TRBV29-1|TRBJ1-3
TGCAGCGTTGGTGGAGGGACCTCTGGAAACACCATATATTTT
CSVGGGTSGNTIYF
>-|-|TRBV19|TRBJ1-1
TGTGCCAGTAGTGTCGGGGGGGACACTGAAGCTTTCTTT
CASSVGGDTEAFF
>-|-|TRBV25-1|TRBJ1-2
TGTGCCAGCAGTGAACGGTCGACAGACAGGTGGTACTTC
CASSERSTDRWYF
>-|-|TRBV10-3|TRBJ1-5
TGTGCCATCAGTGGCTCAGGGCAGGGGCAAGGACAGCCCCAGCATTTT
CAISGSGQGQGQPQHF
>-|-|TRBV5-8|TRBJ1-1
TGTGCCAGCAGCTTGAGAGGGAAGGGCTTGAACACTGAAGCTTTCTTT
CASSLRGKGLNTEAFF
>-|-|TRBV15|TRBJ1-2
TGTGCCACCAGCAAACGGACAGATAATGGCTACACCTTC
CATSKRTDNGYTF